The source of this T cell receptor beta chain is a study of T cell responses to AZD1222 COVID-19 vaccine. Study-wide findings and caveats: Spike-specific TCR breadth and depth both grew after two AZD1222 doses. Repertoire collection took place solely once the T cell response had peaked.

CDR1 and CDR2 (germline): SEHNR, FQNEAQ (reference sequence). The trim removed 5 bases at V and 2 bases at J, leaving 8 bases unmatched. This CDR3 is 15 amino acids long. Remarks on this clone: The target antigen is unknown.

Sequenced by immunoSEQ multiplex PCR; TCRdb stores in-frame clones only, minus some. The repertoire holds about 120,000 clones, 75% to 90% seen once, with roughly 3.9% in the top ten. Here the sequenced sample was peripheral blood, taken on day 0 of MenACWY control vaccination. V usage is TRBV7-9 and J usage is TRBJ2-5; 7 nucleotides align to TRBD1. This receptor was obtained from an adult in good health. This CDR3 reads CASSPDRVIQETQYF. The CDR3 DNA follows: TGTGCCAGCAGCCCCGACAGGGTAATACAAGAGACCCAGTACTTC.